A selection of T cell receptor beta chains follows, all from one sample in a study of blood T cell repertoires in COVID-19. Assay used: immunoSEQ multiplex PCR; TCRdb lists only in-frame clones, some missing. The sample records some 270,000 clones, roughly 84% being singletons. The specimen sequenced was peripheral blood. The source of these receptors is a person between 70 and 80 years old with COVID-19, enrolled during active disease. CDR3s include the opening cysteine and the closing phenylalanine or tryptophan. A D gene is named only where the DNA matches it firmly. Not every row has a clone size; where given, it reads once, few, many or a size class.

v_gene	abundance	j_gene	d_gene	CDR3nt	CDR3aa
TRBV18	.	TRBJ1-1	TRBD1	TGTGCCAGCTCCCTGGACAGGGCAACTGAAGCTTTCTTT	CASSLDRATEAFF
TRBV7-8	.	TRBJ2-3	.	TGTGCCAGCACCGTTACTACCCTGGGAGCCGAATCCACAGATACGCAGTATTTT	CASTVTTLGAESTDTQYF
TRBV5-1	once	TRBJ1-1	TRBD1	TGCGCCAGCAGCCTGCGACAGGGTCGAGGGACTGAAGCTTTCTTT	CASSLRQGRGTEAFF
TRBV5-6	.	TRBJ2-4	.	TGTGCCAGCAGCTTAAGCGTTGGCAGGGCGGACATTCAGTACTTC	CASSLSVGRADIQYF
TRBV7-2	.	TRBJ2-5	TRBD2	TGTGCCAGCAGCCCGAGGGGGACTAGCGGGGGGCCCCAGTACTTC	CASSPRGTSGGPQYF
TRBV3-1/TRBV3-2	.	TRBJ1-6	TRBD1	TGTGCCAGCAGCCAGGCCGGGACAGGGGTTAATTCACCCCTCCACTTT	CASSQAGTGVNSPLHF
TRBV29-1	.	TRBJ1-5	TRBD1	TGCAGCGCAGGACAGGAAAATCAGCCCCAGCATTTT	CSAGQENQPQHF
TRBV29-1	.	TRBJ2-2	.	TGCAGCGCCTGCTCTAGTTCTGGGGAGCTGTTTTTT	CSACSSSGELFF
TRBV7-3	.	TRBJ1-2	.	TGTGCCAGCAGCACCTCAGGATACTCGGTCTATGGCTACACCTTC	CASSTSGYSVYGYTF
TRBV24-1	.	TRBJ2-1	.	TGTGCCACCAGTGACCCGTTGAATGAGCAGTTCTTC	CATSDPLNEQFF
TRBV28	.	TRBJ1-5	.	TGTGCCAGCAGTTTCGGACTGGGGTATCAGCCCCAGCATTTT	CASSFGLGYQPQHF
TRBV5-1	many	TRBJ2-2	TRBD2	TGCGCCAGCAGCTCACATCCGGGGGGGAGCACCGGGGAGCTGTTTTTT	CASSSHPGGSTGELFF
TRBV6-5	.	TRBJ2-7	TRBD2	TGTGCCAGCAGGAGCCTAGCGGGAGGATCCTACGAGCAGTACTTC	CASRSLAGGSYEQYF
TRBV7-2	.	TRBJ2-5	TRBD1	TGTGCCAGCAACAACCGACAGGGGGTTTCAGAGACCCAGTACTTC	CASNNRQGVSETQYF
TRBV18	.	TRBJ2-7	.	TGTGCCAGCTCACCGTTGTCCACAGGGAGCGGCTCCTACGAGCAGTACTTC	CASSPLSTGSGSYEQYF
TRBV29-1	.	TRBJ2-2	TRBD1	TGCAGCGTTCGACAGGGCGCCGGGGAGCTGTTTTTT	CSVRQGAGELFF
TRBV3-1/TRBV3-2	.	TRBJ1-2	.	TGTGCCAGCAGCCAATCGGCAGGGTTAGCAGAGGGCTACACCTTC	CASSQSAGLAEGYTF
TRBV29-1	.	TRBJ2-2	.	TGCAGCGCCTCACTAGCAACGGGAACCGGGGAGCTGTTTTTT	CSASLATGTGELFF
TRBV7-9	.	TRBJ2-7	TRBD2	TGTGCCAGCAGCTTAGGCGAGGGCGGGAGGCAGTACTTC	CASSLGEGGRQYF
TRBV6-1	.	TRBJ1-2	.	TGTGCCAGCAGTGAACTCAGGCAGGGCTATGGCTACACCTTC	CASSELRQGYGYTF
TRBV5-8	.	TRBJ2-3	TRBD1	TGTGCCAGCAGCTCGATTAGGCCCAAGAGGCAGGGGGTAACAGATACGCAGTATTTT	CASSSIRPKRQGVTDTQYF
TRBV4-2	once	TRBJ2-7	TRBD1	TGTGCCAGCAGCGCCCCCGGGACAGGAGGAAAGCAGTACTTC	CASSAPGTGGKQYF
TRBV19	.	TRBJ2-5	TRBD2	TGTGCCAGTTCTAAGGGCGGGAGTGGAGGAGAGACCCAGTACTTC	CASSKGGSGGETQYF
TRBV5-1	.	TRBJ2-3	.	TGCGCCAGCAGCCCAGGGGGGCGCACAGATACGCAGTATTTT	CASSPGGRTDTQYF
TRBV6-5	.	TRBJ2-7	.	TGTGCCAGCTATCGGGGGACGTACGAGCAGTACTTC	CASYRGTYEQYF
TRBV7-9	.	TRBJ1-1	.	TGTGCCAGCAGCTCAATAGGGGGGGACACTGAAGCTTTCTTT	CASSSIGGDTEAFF